This TCR beta chain was sequenced for a study of T cells in Graves' hyperthyroidism and ophthalmopathy. The germline gives CDR1 SGDLS, CDR2 YYNGEE. This CDR3 has 14 residues. V lost 3 bases to trimming and J lost 1 base, with 10 bases between them. Regions amplified from RNA transcripts were the TCR beta CDR3 regions. HTBI primers drove first-round RT-PCR of the TCR CDR3. Each CDR3 protein is one row after TCRdb ran MiXCR on the multiplex PCR reads. The table has roughly 720,000 distinct CDR3 sequences, around 15% seen once; the top ten hold 15% to 18%. Input material: blood. This chain links TRBV9 with TRBJ1-2; possible D gene TRBD1, 6 bases. This TCR derives from a man aged 50-59 years with Graves' hyperthyroidism. The CDR3 here is CASSAWTDNYGYTF. The CDR3 DNA reads as TGTGCCAGCAGCGCTTGGACAGATAACTATGGCTACACCTTC.